The rows below give T cell receptor beta chains drawn from one sample of a study of CD4 T cells in relation to SARS-CoV-2 and coronaviruses. Assay used: immunoSEQ multiplex PCR; TCRdb lists only in-frame clones, some missing. The profile shows under 30,000 clones, about 78% of them singletons. The antigens for these receptors are not known. The sample was CD4+ T cells from PBMCs, cultured in vitro. Receptor source: a human donor in good health. The CDR3 runs from the conserved cysteine through the conserved F or W. The order of the fields is J gene, V gene, clone size, D gene, CDR3 DNA, CDR3 protein. D genes are given only for firm matches. Some rows have no size entry. The others give once, few or many, or a class for an expanded clone.

>TRBJ1-3|TRBV4-3|.|.
TGCGCCAGCAGCCAAGCAAGCGGGTCTGGAAACACCATATATTTT
CASSQASGSGNTIYF
>TRBJ1-2|TRBV7-9|.|.
TGTGCCAGCTTTGGGCAGGCCGATCTACTCTATGGCTACACCTTC
CASFGQADLLYGYTF
>TRBJ2-7|TRBV19|.|TRBD1
TGTGCCAGTGGAGACAGGGGTAAATCCTACGAGCAGTACTTC
CASGDRGKSYEQYF
>TRBJ1-1|TRBV5-1|.|TRBD1
TGCGCCAGCAGCTTGGTGAGGGGGCAAGGGAACACTGAAGCTTTCTTT
CASSLVRGQGNTEAFF
>TRBJ1-1|TRBV25-1|once|.
TGTGCCAGCAGTGAGAGATGGGGTCGGAACACTGAAGCTTTCTTT
CASSERWGRNTEAFF
>TRBJ1-1|TRBV12-3/TRBV12-4|.|.
TGTGCCAGCAGCAAGAGCACTGAAGCTTTCTTT
CASSKSTEAFF
>TRBJ1-1|TRBV3-1/TRBV3-2|.|.
TGTGCCAGCAGCCCATCCGGGAGGACGCTTTTCTTT
CASSPSGRTLFF
>TRBJ2-1|TRBV30|.|TRBD1
TGTGCCTGGTCCGGGACAGGGAGTAATGAGCAGTTCTTC
CAWSGTGSNEQFF
>TRBJ1-2|TRBV2|.|.
TGTGCCAGCAGTGAAGGATCCTATGGCTACACCTTC
CASSEGSYGYTF
>TRBJ1-2|TRBV28|.|TRBD1
TGTGCCAGCAGGACAGGGGACTATGGCTACACCTTC
CASRTGDYGYTF
>TRBJ1-5|TRBV6-2/TRBV6-3|.|.
TGTGCCAGCAGTTACACGGCCGTTTTGCAGCCCCAGCATTTT
CASSYTAVLQPQHF
>TRBJ2-5|TRBV5-1|.|.
TGCGCCAGCAGCTTGGGGGTGGAGGGTTGGCGAGAGACCCAGTACTTC
CASSLGVEGWRETQYF
>TRBJ2-7|TRBV13|.|.
TGTGCCAGCAGCTTAGGCCCAGCAACCTACGAGCAGTACTTC
CASSLGPATYEQYF
>TRBJ1-6|TRBV7-9|.|.
TGTGCCAGCAGCTTAGGTGACAGCGGAAATTCACCCCTCCACTTT
CASSLGDSGNSPLHF
>TRBJ2-1|TRBV18|.|.
TGTGCCAGCTCACCACGGGGGCCTGGGGACAATGAGCAGTTCTTC
CASSPRGPGDNEQFF
>TRBJ2-5|TRBV7-2|.|.
TGTGCCAGCAGCTCAGCCGGACAGCAGTTTGAGACCCAGTACTTC
CASSSAGQQFETQYF
>TRBJ1-5|TRBV6-1|.|.
TGTGCCAGCAGTGAAGTCTGGGTGGGCGGTCAGCCCCAGCATTTT
CASSEVWVGGQPQHF
>TRBJ1-5|TRBV5-6|.|TRBD1
TGTGCCAGCAGCCCCGGACAGGGTGCCCAGCATTTT
CASSPGQGAQHF
>TRBJ2-6|TRBV4-3|.|.
TGCGCCAGCAGCCAAGGTACAGAATCGGCTGGGGCCAACGTCCTGACTTTC
CASSQGTESAGANVLTF
>TRBJ2-5|TRBV6-5|.|.
TGTGCCAGCAGGTTTGGGTCCCAAGAGACCCAGTACTTC
CASRFGSQETQYF
>TRBJ1-1|TRBV11-2|.|.
TGTGCCAGCAGCTTCCCCTCGGGCCAGACAAACACTGAAGCTTTCTTT
CASSFPSGQTNTEAFF
>TRBJ2-7|TRBV7-2|.|TRBD1
TGTGCCAGCAGCGTGGTGGGACAGGACTACGAGCAGTACTTC
CASSVVGQDYEQYF
>TRBJ2-7|TRBV30|.|.
TGTGCCTGGAGTGTACTGGTTCGGGATTCCTACGAGCAGTACTTC
CAWSVLVRDSYEQYF
>TRBJ2-7|TRBV3-1/TRBV3-2|.|.
TGTGCCAGCAGCCAAGCCCCGGGGATGGGGTACGAGCAGTACTTC
CASSQAPGMGYEQYF
>TRBJ1-2|TRBV4-3|.|.
TGCGCCAGCAGCCAAGATAGCAGGTCCTATGGCTACACCTTC
CASSQDSRSYGYTF
>TRBJ1-3|TRBV6-4|.|.
TGTGCCAGCAGGGGGTTCAGGGATCTTTCTGGAAACACCATATATTTT
CASRGFRDLSGNTIYF
>TRBJ2-2|TRBV7-9|.|TRBD2
TGTGCCAGCAGCTTCAGCGGGGGGCTGGACACCGGGGAGCTGTTTTTT
CASSFSGGLDTGELFF
>TRBJ2-2|TRBV4-2|.|TRBD1
TGTGCCAGCAGCCAGCGGACAGGGTCTAACACCGGGGAGCTGTTTTTT
CASSQRTGSNTGELFF
>TRBJ2-3|TRBV28|.|TRBD1
TGTGCCAGCAGTTTACCCCCGGGACAGGTGGATACGCAGTATTTT
CASSLPPGQVDTQYF
>TRBJ2-5|TRBV10-3|.|TRBD1
TGTGCCATCAGTGTTTCGACAGGGACGGGGGAGACCCAGTACTTC
CAISVSTGTGETQYF
>TRBJ2-7|TRBV6-2/TRBV6-3|.|TRBD2
TGTGCCAGCAGTTACGGGACTAGCGGGACCTACGAGCAGTACTTC
CASSYGTSGTYEQYF
>TRBJ2-1|TRBV29-1|.|.
TGCAGCGTTCACGCTCGCAGGGACCTAAGCTACAATGAGCAGTTCTTC
CSVHARRDLSYNEQFF
>TRBJ2-1|TRBV19|.|.
TGTGCCAGTAGTATGACCTTCAGAAAAAGAGGGGAGCAGTTCTTC
CASSMTFRKRGEQFF
>TRBJ2-2|TRBV7-9|.|.
TGTGCCAGCAGCTTAGCGGACAGTAAATACACCGGGGAGCTGTTTTTT
CASSLADSKYTGELFF